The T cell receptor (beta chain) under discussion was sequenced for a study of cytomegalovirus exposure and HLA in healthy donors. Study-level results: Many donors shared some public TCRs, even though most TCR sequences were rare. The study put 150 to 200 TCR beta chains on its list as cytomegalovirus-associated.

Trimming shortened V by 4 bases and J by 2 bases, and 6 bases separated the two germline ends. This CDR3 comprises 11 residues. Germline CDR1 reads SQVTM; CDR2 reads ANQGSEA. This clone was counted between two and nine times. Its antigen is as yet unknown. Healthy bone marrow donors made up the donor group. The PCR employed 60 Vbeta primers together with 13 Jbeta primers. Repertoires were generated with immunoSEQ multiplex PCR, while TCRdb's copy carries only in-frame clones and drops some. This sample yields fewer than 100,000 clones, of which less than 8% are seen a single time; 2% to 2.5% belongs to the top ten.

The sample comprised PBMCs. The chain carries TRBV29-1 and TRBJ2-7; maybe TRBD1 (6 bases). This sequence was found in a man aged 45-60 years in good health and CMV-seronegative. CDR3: CSVGGPYEQYF. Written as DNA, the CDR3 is TGCAGCGTTGGGGGGCCCTACGAGCAGTACTTC.